One sample yielded the 7 T cell receptor beta chains listed below, sequenced in a study of PD-L1 blockade in urothelial cancer. This table comes from immunoSEQ multiplex PCR, and its TCRdb copy is limited to in-frame clones, with some not included. The sample lists approximately 70,000 clones, about 89% occurring once. The input for sequencing was PBMCs, taken around atezolizumab (anti-PD-L1) treatment. These receptors were taken from a man in his sixties with urothelial cancer.

The chain employs TRBV5-4 and TRBJ2-5; the match to TRBD2 covers 12 bases. With 1 base clipped from V and 5 bases from J, the junction kept 6 bases outside the gene matches. The CDR3 loop spans 16 amino acids. Germline-derived CDR1 and CDR2 are SGHNT and YYREEE (reference sequence). The CDR3, as DNA: TGTGCCAGCAGCTTGAGGGCTAGCGGGGGGGCCGAGACCCAGTACTTC. Protein sequence: CASSLRASGGAETQYF.

The chain joins TRBV2 to TRBJ1-1, with a possible D match to TRBD1 (5 bases). This CDR3 is 13 amino acids long. Trimming took off 3 bases at V and 3 bases at J, with 8 bases between the two ends. CDR1 is SNHLY, CDR2 FYNNEI, per germline. In nucleotides, the CDR3 is TGTGCCAGCAGTGAGAGACAGTACACTGAAGCTTTCTTT. Translating it yields CASSERQYTEAFF. Complete variable domain (other parts from reference TRBV2 and TRBJ1-1): EPEVTQTPSHQVTQMGQEVILRCVPISNHLYFYWYRQILGQKVEFLVSFYNNEISEKSEIFDDQFSVERPDGSNFTLKIRSTKLEDSAMYFCASSERQYTEAFFGQGTRLTVV.

The chain has TRBV9 and TRBJ2-1, with TRBD2 identical over 11 bases. Germline V CDR1 and CDR2: SGDLS, YYNGEE. The J segment lost 0 bases and the V segment lost 4 bases, leaving 15 bases of the junction unmatched. The CDR3 has 20 amino acids. In nucleotides, the CDR3 is TGTGCCAGCAGCTCCCGTAATAGTAGCGGGGGGGCAAGCTCCTACAATGAGCAGTTCTTC. This translates into CASSSRNSSGGASSYNEQFF.

V is TRBV28 and J is TRBJ1-2; maybe TRBD1 (6 bases). Germline V gene lookup returns CDR1 MDHEN and CDR2 SYDVKM. The V gene lost 4 bases and the J gene lost 5 bases, with 8 bases spanning the gap. CDR3 length equals 12 residues. This CDR3 reads CASSSQGYGYTF. The CDR3 DNA sequence: TGTGCCAGCAGTTCCCAGGGGTATGGCTACACCTTC.

This chain links TRBV9 with TRBJ2-6; D is undetermined. CDR1 and CDR2 from the germline V gene are SGDLS and YYNGEE. The CDR3 runs to 14 residues. The ends were cut back, 0 bases at V and 4 bases at J, with 5 bases in the middle. The chain's CDR3 is CASSVESGANVLTF. The CDR3, as DNA: TGTGCCAGCAGCGTAGAGAGCGGGGCCAACGTCCTGACTTTC.

The rearrangement uses TRBV5-8 and TRBJ1-4; D is uncertain. The V end lost 0 bases, the J end lost 15 bases, and 15 bases lay between the germline ends. The CDR3 is made up of 13 amino acids. Germline CDR1 SGHTS, CDR2 YDEGEE. CDR3: CASSLDYSPWMFF. DNA for the CDR3: TGTGCCAGCAGCTTGGATTACAGTCCTTGGATGTTTTTT.

This clone was seen once. The chain employs TRBV28 and TRBJ2-3, with 7 bases fitting TRBD2. J gave up 2 bases and V 2 bases, and 1 base lay outside the gene matches. The CDR3 covers 14 residues. Per germline, CDR1 MDHEN and CDR2 SYDVKM. CDR3 sequence (DNA): TGTGCCAGCAGTTTACTAGCGGCCACAGATACGCAGTATTTT. This sequence encodes CASSLLAATDTQYF.